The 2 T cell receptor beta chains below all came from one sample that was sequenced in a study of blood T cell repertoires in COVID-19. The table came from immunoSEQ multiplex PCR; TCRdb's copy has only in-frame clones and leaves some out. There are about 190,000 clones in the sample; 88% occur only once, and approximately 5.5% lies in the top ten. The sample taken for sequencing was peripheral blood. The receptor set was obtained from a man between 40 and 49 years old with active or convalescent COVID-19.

CDR3 loop: CAWSGPTTSGSYEQYF. CDR3 in DNA: TGTGCCTGGAGTGGTCCCACGACTAGCGGGAGCTACGAGCAGTACTTC. The chain combines TRBV30 with TRBJ2-7, with 12 bases fitting TRBD2. Trimming at V came to 1 base and at J to 3 bases, leaving 7 bases not matched to a gene. Per the germline V gene, CDR1 is GTSNPN and CDR2 is SVGIG (reference sequence). The CDR3 runs 16 residues. Full variable domain (remainder filled in from reference TRBV30 and TRBJ2-7): SQTIHQWPATLVQPVGSPLSLECTVEGTSNPNLYWYRQAAGRGLQLLFYSVGIGQISSEVPQNLSASRPQDRQFILSSKKLLLSDSGFYLCAWSGPTTSGSYEQYFGPGTRLTVT.

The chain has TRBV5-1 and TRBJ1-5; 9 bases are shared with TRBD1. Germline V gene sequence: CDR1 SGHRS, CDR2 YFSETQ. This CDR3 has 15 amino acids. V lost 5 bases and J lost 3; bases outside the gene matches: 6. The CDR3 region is CASSPGQGSNQPQHF. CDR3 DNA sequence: TGCGCCAGCAGTCCGGGACAGGGCTCCAATCAGCCCCAGCATTTT.